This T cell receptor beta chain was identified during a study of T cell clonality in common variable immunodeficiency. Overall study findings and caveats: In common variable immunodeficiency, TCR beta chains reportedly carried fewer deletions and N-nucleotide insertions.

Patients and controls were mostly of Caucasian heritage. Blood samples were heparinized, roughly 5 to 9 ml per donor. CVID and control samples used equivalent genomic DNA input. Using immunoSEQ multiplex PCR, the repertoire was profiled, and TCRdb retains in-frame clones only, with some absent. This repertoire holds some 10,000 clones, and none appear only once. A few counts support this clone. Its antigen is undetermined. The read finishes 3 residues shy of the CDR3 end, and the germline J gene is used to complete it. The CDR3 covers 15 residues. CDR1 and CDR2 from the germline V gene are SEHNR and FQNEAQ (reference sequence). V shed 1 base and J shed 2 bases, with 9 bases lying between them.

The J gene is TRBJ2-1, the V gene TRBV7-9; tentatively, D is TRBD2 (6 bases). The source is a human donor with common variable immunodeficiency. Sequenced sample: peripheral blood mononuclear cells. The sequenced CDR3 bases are TGTGCCAGCAGCTTAGGGGACTCACCCTACAATGAG. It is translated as CASSLGDSPYNE. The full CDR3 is CASSLGDSPYNEQFF.